The next 14 T cell receptor beta chains were all read from a single sample in a study of CD8+CD57+ T cells in acquired aplastic anemia. It was genomic DNA that served as the template for profiling TCR beta VDJ and CDR3. MiXCR was run by TCRdb on the reads, yielding one entry per CDR3 protein. The table records 450,000 to 550,000 distinct CDR3 sequences, less than 35% of them present only once. Individuals selected for sequencing had exhibited CD8+CD57+ cell expansion on flow cytometry. The sequenced sample consisted of sorted CD4+, CD8+, or CD8+CD57+ T cells (not recorded which) from PBMCs. The receptors shown here come from a human donor with aplastic anemia.

There are many counts of this clonotype. This chain uses TRBV13 with TRBJ1-2; D may be TRBD1 (5 bases). With 8 bases removed from V and 2 bases from J, the gap between germline ends came to 12 bases. Germline-derived CDR1 and CDR2 are PRHDT and FYEKMQ (reference sequence). The CDR3 length is 13 residues. CDR3 DNA sequence: TGTGCCAGCCTTACAACAGGCAACTATGGCTACACCTTC. Translated, it gives CASLTTGNYGYTF.

Concerning this clonotype itself: A single base separates this from a much larger clone, so it may be a read error. The genes are TRBV6-5 and TRBJ1-6; 8 positions match TRBD1. This CDR3 is built from 15 residues. Trimming at V came to 4 bases and at J to 9 bases, leaving 8 bases not matched to a gene. Germline V gene lookup returns CDR1 MNHEY and CDR2 SVGAGI. CDR3 protein: CASSSPGTGSSPLHF. The CDR3, as DNA: TGTGCCAGCAGTTCGCCCGGGACAGGAAGTTCACCCCTCCACTTT.

This clonotype was recorded a few times. At one boundary the junction diverges from the germline segment, which might be a read error. The chain has TRBV10-3 and TRBJ1-2; possible D gene TRBD1, 6 bases. CDR1 is ENHRY and CDR2 is SYGVKD in the germline V gene. CDR3 length: 17 residues. For the CDR3, the DNA is TGTGCCAGCAGTTTTCTATCATCGGGACACCTCAACTATGGCTACACCTTC. Protein sequence: CASSFLSSGHLNYGYTF.

This clonotype was counted at least ten times. The gene calls are TRBV9 and TRBJ2-7, with D possibly matching TRBD2 (5 bases). The ends were cut back, 0 bases at V and 5 bases at J, with 12 bases in the middle. This CDR3 is built from 14 residues. CDR1 and CDR2 from the germline V gene are SGDLS and YYNGEE. CDR3 in amino acids: CASSVDPGINEQYF. Written as DNA, the CDR3 is TGTGCCAGCAGCGTAGATCCGGGGATTAACGAGCAGTACTTC.

This clonotype has a handful of counts. V is TRBV5-4 and J is TRBJ1-2, with 9 bases fitting TRBD1. The CDR3 contains 14 residues. The germline CDR1 and CDR2 sequences are SGHNT and YYREEE (reference sequence). The J segment lost 7 bases and the V segment lost 2 bases, leaving 6 bases of the junction unmatched. The CDR3, as DNA: TGTGCCAGCAGCTTTCGGGACAGGGTAGTTGGCTACACCTTC. This sequence encodes CASSFRDRVVGYTF.

Ten or more counts support this clonotype. The rearrangement joins TRBV14 to TRBJ1-6, with D unresolved. The CDR3 spans 17 residues. The V gene's germline CDR1 is SGHDN and CDR2 FVKESK. The V end lost 6 bases, the J end lost 2 bases, and 17 bases lay between the germline ends. The CDR3: CASSLGRKGAYNSPLHF. The CDR3 DNA is TGTGCCAGCAGTCTCGGACGGAAGGGTGCCTATAATTCACCCCTCCACTTT.

V usage is TRBV10-3 and J usage is TRBJ1-6; maybe TRBD1 (6 bases). V gave up 4 bases and J gave up 7 bases, with 14 bases separating them. The CDR3 length is 15 residues. Germline-derived CDR1 and CDR2 are ENHRY and SYGVKD. CDR3 sequence: CAISGPDRWNSPLHF. The CDR3 DNA sequence: TGTGCCATCAGTGGGCCGGACAGATGGAATTCACCCCTCCACTTT.

For the CDR3, the DNA is TGTGCCAGCAGTTACTCCGTAGGTCAAGAGACCCAGTACTTC. Translated, it gives CASSYSVGQETQYF. The V call is TRBV6-5, the J call TRBJ2-5, with D uncertain. Deletions cut 0 bases from V and 2 bases from J, with 7 bases between. CDR3 size: 14 residues. Germline CDR1 is MNHEY and CDR2 is SVGAGI.

This clonotype occurred a few times. The rearrangement uses TRBV9 and TRBJ2-5; 7 bases are shared with TRBD1. The CDR3 runs to 14 residues. The V and J ends lost 0 bases and 4 bases, in that order; junction bases with no gene match: 3. Germline CDR1 is SGDLS and CDR2 is YYNGEE. CDR3 residues: CASSVENRGETQYF. The CDR3 region has the DNA TGTGCCAGCAGCGTAGAGAACAGGGGAGAGACCCAGTACTTC.

The chain joins TRBV20-1 to TRBJ1-5; no firm D call. V was shortened by 6 bases and J by 2 bases, with 14 bases between the two germline ends. The CDR3 is 14 residues long. Germline lookup yields CDR1 DFQATT and CDR2 SNEGSKA (reference sequence). As DNA, the CDR3 is TGCAGTGCCAGCAATCCCTTCGGCAATCAGCCCCAGCATTTT. Protein sequence: CSASNPFGNQPQHF.

This clonotype occurred a few times. The CDR3 region is CSANGQAEAFF. The CDR3 DNA reads TGCAGTGCTAATGGACAAGCTGAAGCTTTCTTT. V and J are TRBV20-1 and TRBJ1-1; D is perhaps TRBD1 (5 bases). Per germline, CDR1 DFQATT and CDR2 SNEGSKA (reference sequence). This CDR3 comprises 11 residues. V dropped 4 bases and J dropped 6 bases, with 9 bases sitting between them.

This chain links TRBV10-3 with TRBJ1-6; 9 positions agree with TRBD1. The ends lost 10 bases at V and 7 bases at J; junction bases unmatched: 11. The CDR3 has 15 amino acids. From germline, CDR1 is ENHRY and CDR2 SYGVKD. This CDR3 reads CASRYRDRENSPLHF. The CDR3 nucleotides are TGTGCCAGCAGGTACCGGGACAGGGAAAATTCACCCCTCCACTTT.

This clonotype has a handful of counts. The chain couples TRBV4-2 to TRBJ1-1; D ambiguous. This CDR3 has 15 residues. V shed 1 base and J shed 0 bases, with 9 bases lying between them. The germline gives CDR1 LGHNA, CDR2 YNFKEQ. The CDR3, as DNA: TGTGCCAGCAGCCAAGTCGAGACACTGAACACTGAAGCTTTCTTT. Translation gives CASSQVETLNTEAFF.

The J gene is TRBJ2-7, the V gene TRBV12-3 or TRBV12-4; tentative D call: TRBD2 (6 bases). The V end was cut by 7 bases, the J end by 5 bases, with 21 bases between. The CDR3 runs to 15 residues. Here the CDR3 DNA reads TGTGCCAGCACTCTAACTAACGGGAGCTGGAACGAGCAGTACTTC. Protein: CASTLTNGSWNEQYF.